Sequencing of this T cell receptor (beta chain) was carried out in a study of T cell responses to AZD1222 COVID-19 vaccine. Findings and limits, study-wide: AZD1222 recipients seropositive at baseline numbered only 5 or 6. Spike-specific TCR breadth and depth were elevated following two AZD1222 doses.

As to this clone: Its target is unknown.

Per the germline V gene, CDR1 is SGHRS and CDR2 is YFSETQ. The CDR3 spans 15 residues. Trimming took 1 base from V and 5 from J; bases not matched to a gene: 5. The assay was immunoSEQ multiplex PCR, and TCRdb's table has in-frame clones only and misses some. The sample has approximately 98,000 clones, 86% seen once; the top ten hold 3% to 4%. The sequence was obtained from an adult in good health. The chain combines TRBV5-1 with TRBJ2-5, with TRBD1 matching 10 bases. The material sequenced was peripheral blood, taken on day 0 of AZD1222 vaccination. The CDR3 reads CASSLWDRGEETQYF. Written as DNA, the CDR3 is TGCGCCAGCAGCTTGTGGGACAGGGGAGAGGAGACCCAGTACTTC. The full variable domain, rest sourced from reference TRBV5-1 and TRBJ2-5, is KAGVTQTPRYLIKTRGQQVTLSCSPISGHRSVSWYQQTPGQGLQFLFEYFSETQRNKGNFPGRFSGRQFSNSRSEMNVSTLELGDSALYLCASSLWDRGEETQYFGPGTRLLVL.